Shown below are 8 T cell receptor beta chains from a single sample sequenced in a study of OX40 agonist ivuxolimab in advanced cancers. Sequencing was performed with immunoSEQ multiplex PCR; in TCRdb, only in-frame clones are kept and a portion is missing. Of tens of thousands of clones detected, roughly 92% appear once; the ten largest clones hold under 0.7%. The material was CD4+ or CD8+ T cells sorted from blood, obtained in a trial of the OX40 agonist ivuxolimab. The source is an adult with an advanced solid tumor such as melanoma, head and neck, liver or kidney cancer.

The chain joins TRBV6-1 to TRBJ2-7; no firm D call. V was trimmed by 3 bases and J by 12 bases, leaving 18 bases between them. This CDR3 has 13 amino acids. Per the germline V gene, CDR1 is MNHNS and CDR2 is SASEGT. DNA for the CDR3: TGTGCCAGCAGTGACCAGCGCCTTACGTGGGGGTACTTC. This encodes CASSDQRLTWGYF.

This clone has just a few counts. CDR3 sequence (DNA): TGTGCCTGGAGGCACTGGCGGGACACTGAAGCTTTCTTT. Protein sequence: CAWRHWRDTEAFF. The rearrangement uses TRBV30 and TRBJ1-1; D not certain. The CDR3 contains 13 residues. Trimming cost V 3 bases and J 3 bases, with 11 bases left between them. Germline V gives CDR1 GTSNPN, CDR2 SVGIG (reference sequence).

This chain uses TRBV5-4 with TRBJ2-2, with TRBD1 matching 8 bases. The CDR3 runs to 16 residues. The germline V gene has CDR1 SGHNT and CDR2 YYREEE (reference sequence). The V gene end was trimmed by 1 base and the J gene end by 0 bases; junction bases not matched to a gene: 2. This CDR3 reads CASSLPGGANTGELFF. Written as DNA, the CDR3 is TGTGCCAGCAGCTTGCCAGGGGGCGCGAACACCGGGGAGCTGTTTTTT.

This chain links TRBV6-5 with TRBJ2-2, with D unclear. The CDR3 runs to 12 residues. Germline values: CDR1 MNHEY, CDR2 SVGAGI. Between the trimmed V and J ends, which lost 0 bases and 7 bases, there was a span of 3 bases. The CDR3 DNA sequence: TGTGCCAGCAGTTACTCTTTCGGGGAGCTGTTTTTT. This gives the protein CASSYSFGELFF.

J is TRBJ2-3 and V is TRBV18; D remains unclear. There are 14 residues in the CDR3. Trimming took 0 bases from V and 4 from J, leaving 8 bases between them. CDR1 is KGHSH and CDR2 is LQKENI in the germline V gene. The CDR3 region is CASSPPWDPDTQYF. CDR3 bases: TGTGCCAGCTCACCACCGTGGGATCCAGATACGCAGTATTTT.

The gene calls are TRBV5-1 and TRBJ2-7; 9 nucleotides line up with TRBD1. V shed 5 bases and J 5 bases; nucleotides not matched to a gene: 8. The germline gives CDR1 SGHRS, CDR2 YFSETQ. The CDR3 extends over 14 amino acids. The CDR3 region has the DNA TGCGCCAGCAGATCCGGGACAGGGTCCGACGAGCAGTACTTC. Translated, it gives CASRSGTGSDEQYF. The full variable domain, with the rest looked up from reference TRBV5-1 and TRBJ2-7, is KAGVTQTPRYLIKTRGQQVTLSCSPISGHRSVSWYQQTPGQGLQFLFEYFSETQRNKGNFPGRFSGRQFSNSRSEMNVSTLELGDSALYLCASRSGTGSDEQYFGPGTRLTVT.

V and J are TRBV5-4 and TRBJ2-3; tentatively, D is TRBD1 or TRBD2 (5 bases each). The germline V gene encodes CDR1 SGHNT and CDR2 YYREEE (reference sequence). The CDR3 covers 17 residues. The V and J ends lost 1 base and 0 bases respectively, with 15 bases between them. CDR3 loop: CASSLPQPRGSTDTQYF. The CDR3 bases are TGTGCCAGCAGCTTGCCCCAACCGAGGGGTAGCACAGATACGCAGTATTTT.

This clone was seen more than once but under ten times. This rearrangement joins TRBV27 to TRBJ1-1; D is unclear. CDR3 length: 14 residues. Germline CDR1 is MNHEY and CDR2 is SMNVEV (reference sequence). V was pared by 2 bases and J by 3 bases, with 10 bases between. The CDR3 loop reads CASSLAAGDTEAFF. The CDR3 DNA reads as TGTGCCAGCAGTTTAGCCGCTGGGGACACTGAAGCTTTCTTT.